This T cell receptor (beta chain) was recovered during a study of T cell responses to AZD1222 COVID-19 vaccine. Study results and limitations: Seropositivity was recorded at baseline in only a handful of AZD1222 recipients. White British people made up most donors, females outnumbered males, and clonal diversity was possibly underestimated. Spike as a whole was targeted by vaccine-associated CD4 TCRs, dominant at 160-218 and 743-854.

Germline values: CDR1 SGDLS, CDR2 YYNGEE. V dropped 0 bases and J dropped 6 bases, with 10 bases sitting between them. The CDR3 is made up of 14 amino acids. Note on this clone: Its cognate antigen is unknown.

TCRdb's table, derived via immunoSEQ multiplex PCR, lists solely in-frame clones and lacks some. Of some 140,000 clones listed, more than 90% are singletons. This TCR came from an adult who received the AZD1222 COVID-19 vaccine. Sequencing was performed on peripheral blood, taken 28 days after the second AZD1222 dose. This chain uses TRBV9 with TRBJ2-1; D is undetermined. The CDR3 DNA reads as TGTGCCAGCAGCGTAGTGAGATATCTCAATGAGCAGTTCTTC. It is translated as CASSVVRYLNEQFF.